What follows are 32 T cell receptor beta chains derived from one specimen sequenced in a study of shared clonotypes between healthy human individuals. The assay was immunoSEQ multiplex PCR, and TCRdb's table has in-frame clones only and misses some. The repertoire holds approximately 470,000 clones, with 81% as singletons. Specimen: PBMCs. The source of these receptors is a woman in her thirties or forties in good health. Some clones in this sample may be carry-over from other donors' samples.

The chain couples TRBV2 to TRBJ2-3, with a possible D match to TRBD1 (5 bases). Trimming removed 2 bases from V and 4 bases from J, with 10 bases in between. CDR1 is SNHLY and CDR2 is FYNNEI in the germline V gene. The CDR3 totals 14 residues. CDR3 region: CASSETGGPDTQYF. CDR3 coding DNA: TGTGCCAGCAGTGAAACAGGTGGCCCAGATACGCAGTATTTT.

This chain links TRBV7-9 with TRBJ2-1; 13 bases are shared with TRBD2. Germline values: CDR1 SEHNR, CDR2 FQNEAQ (reference sequence). The V segment lost 5 bases and the J segment 9 bases; nucleotides outside the gene matches: 10. This CDR3 has 16 residues. The CDR3 sequence: CASSKPGLAGFGEQFF. The DNA for the CDR3 is TGTGCCAGCAGCAAACCGGGACTAGCGGGATTCGGTGAGCAGTTCTTC.

J is TRBJ1-5 and V is TRBV14; D ambiguous. The germline gives CDR1 SGHDN, CDR2 FVKESK. V was pared by 4 bases and J by 1 base, with 5 bases between. The CDR3 totals 13 residues. CDR3 amino acids: CASSLGSNQPQHF. The DNA of the CDR3 is TGTGCCAGCAGCCTCGGGAGCAATCAGCCCCAGCATTTT.

The chain is built from TRBV30 and TRBJ2-1; tentative D call: TRBD2 (6 bases). The CDR3 spans 12 residues. In germline, CDR1 is GTSNPN, CDR2 SVGIG (reference sequence). V lost 5 bases, J lost 15 bases, and 20 bases lay in between. The CDR3 DNA reads as TGTGCCTGGCAGGAATCCTGGAGACTAGTGTTCTTC. It yields the protein CAWQESWRLVFF. The variable domain in full, with the rest retrieved from reference TRBV30 and TRBJ2-1, is SQTIHQWPATLVQPVGSPLSLECTVEGTSNPNLYWYRQAAGRGLQLLFYSVGIGQISSEVPQNLSASRPQDRQFILSSKKLLLSDSGFYLCAWQESWRLVFFGPGTRLTVL.

The chain is built from TRBV25-1 and TRBJ2-6, with D possibly TRBD1 on 5 matching bases. V was cut by 3 bases and J by 2 bases, with 11 bases left in between. CDR1 and CDR2 from the germline V gene are MGHDK and SYGVNS. The CDR3 extends over 16 amino acids. The CDR3 region is CASSDPTDPGANVLTF. Written as DNA, the CDR3 is TGTGCCAGCAGTGACCCGACAGATCCTGGGGCCAACGTCCTGACTTTC.

Here the CDR3 DNA reads TGTGCCAGCAGTTACTGGAGAGGAAGCGGGGAGCTGTTTTTT. It specifies CASSYWRGSGELFF. This chain uses TRBV6-5 with TRBJ2-2, with unresolved D. Germline lookup yields CDR1 MNHEY and CDR2 SVGAGI. V was shortened by 1 base and J by 7 bases, with 10 bases between the two germline ends. The CDR3 runs to 14 residues.

In regard to this clone: The likely explanation is a read error, given a far larger clone one base away. The V gene is TRBV30, the J gene TRBJ2-7, with TRBD1 matching over 8 bases. Germline lookup yields CDR1 GTSNPN and CDR2 SVGIG (reference sequence). The CDR3 consists of 16 residues. CDR3 sequence reads: CACSALTGVYSYEQYF. The CDR3 bases are TGTGCCTGTAGTGCCTTGACAGGGGTCTACTCCTACGAGCAGTACTTC.

The chain joins TRBV28 to TRBJ1-2; 7 positions match TRBD1. Per germline, CDR1 MDHEN and CDR2 SYDVKM. Germline trimming cut 5 bases from V and 3 bases from J; bases unmatched to any gene: 9. The CDR3 spans 15 residues. In nucleotides, the CDR3 is TGTGCCAGCAGTCAACAACCGGGACAGTACTATGGCTACACCTTC. Protein sequence: CASSQQPGQYYGYTF.

In its sample, this clone was seen once. This chain uses TRBV13 with TRBJ1-4, with D possibly being TRBD1 (5 bases). Germline CDR1 PRHDT, CDR2 FYEKMQ (reference sequence). With 5 bases removed from V and 5 bases from J, the gap between germline ends came to 18 bases. The CDR3 extends over 16 amino acids. The CDR3 reads CASSIHLGTGNEKLFF. The CDR3 region has the DNA TGTGCCAGCAGCATCCACCTCGGGACGGGGAATGAAAAACTGTTTTTT.

CDR3 bases: TGCAGTGCTAGGGGGATAGATACGCAGTATTTT. Its protein is CSARGIDTQYF. This chain joins TRBV20-1 and TRBJ2-3, with unresolved D. V dropped 3 bases and J dropped 5 bases, with 6 bases sitting between them. CDR1 is DFQATT, CDR2 SNEGSKA, per germline (reference sequence). This CDR3 is built from 11 residues.

This chain joins TRBV6-5 and TRBJ2-4; 9 bases agree with TRBD2. V lost 7 bases, J lost 9 bases, and 10 bases stayed unmatched. CDR1 is MNHEY, CDR2 SVGAGI, per germline. CDR3 size: 14 residues. DNA of the CDR3: TGTGCCAGCACGGCGGGAGGGCCCTCAGGCATTCAGTACTTC. It translates to CASTAGGPSGIQYF.

J is TRBJ1-2 and V is TRBV6-1; tentatively, D is TRBD1 (5 bases). The V and J ends lost 6 bases and 2 bases respectively, with 10 bases between them. The germline gives CDR1 MNHNS, CDR2 SASEGT. The length of the CDR3 is 13 residues. CDR3 nucleotides: TGTGCCAGCAGCGAGACAGTCAACTATGGCTACACCTTC. Translation gives CASSETVNYGYTF.

The V gene is TRBV28, the J gene TRBJ2-3, with D possibly being TRBD2 (5 bases). This CDR3 has 14 amino acids. Germline-derived CDR1 and CDR2 are MDHEN and SYDVKM. The V and J ends lost 3 bases and 3 bases respectively, with 10 bases between them. CDR3 protein: CASSFEGWTDTQYF. In DNA form, the CDR3 reads TGTGCCAGCAGTTTTGAGGGCTGGACAGATACGCAGTATTTT.

The chain carries TRBV6-1 and TRBJ1-1, with a tentative D call TRBD1 (5 bases). CDR1 and CDR2 from the germline V gene are MNHNS and SASEGT. V lost 0 bases and J lost 8, with 13 bases in between. This CDR3 is 14 amino acids long. For the CDR3, the DNA is TGTGCCAGCAGTGAAGCAGGGGCCCGAACCGAAGCTTTCTTT. Its protein is CASSEAGARTEAFF.

Of note for this clone: A far larger clone is just one base off, so this is likely a read error. Without the conserved terminal phenylalanine or tryptophan, this CDR3 likely stems from a read error. The gene calls are TRBV2 and TRBJ2-2; possibly TRBD2 for D (5 bases). Germline loops: CDR1 SNHLY, CDR2 FYNNEI. The CDR3 totals 15 residues. With 5 bases removed from V and 6 bases from J, the gap between germline ends came to 16 bases. In DNA, the CDR3 is TGTGCCAGCAGTCCACCAGCAGCCGGGGCCGGGGAGCTGTTTTGT. Residues: CASSPPAAGAGELFC.

Comments on this clone: Since a far larger clone is one base different, this is likely a read error. This chain joins TRBV2 and TRBJ1-2, with 7 positions matching TRBD1. This CDR3 is built from 14 residues. CDR1 SNHLY and CDR2 FYNNEI come from the germline V gene. The CDR3 DNA reads as TGTGCCAGCAGTGAAGGGGGGACAGTGTATGACTACACCTTC. It is translated as CASSEGGTVYDYTF. The full variable domain, completed using reference TRBV2 and TRBJ1-2, is EPEVTQTPSHQVTQMGQEVILRCVPISNHLYFYWYRQILGQKVEFLVSFYNNEISEKSEIFDDQFSVERPDGSNFTLKIRSTKLEDSAMYFCASSEGGTVYDYTFGSGTRLTVV.

V usage is TRBV6-4 and J usage is TRBJ1-1; D unclear. The germline V gene encodes CDR1 MRHNA and CDR2 SNTAGT. The germline V and J ends were trimmed by 8 bases and 1 base, with 26 bases remaining between them. The CDR3 loop spans 18 amino acids. The CDR3 region is CASVNPDGHLTQNTEAFF. The CDR3 DNA is TGTGCCAGCGTCAATCCCGACGGGCATCTCACGCAGAACACTGAAGCTTTCTTT.

V is TRBV5-1 and J is TRBJ2-7, with a tentative D call TRBD2 (5 bases). The CDR3 covers 14 residues. Germline assignment: CDR1 SGHRS and CDR2 YFSETQ. V shed 4 bases and J shed 3 bases, with 14 bases lying between them. For the CDR3, the DNA is TGCGCCAGCAGCCTAGCCGGGTCCTACTACGAGCAGTACTTC. Protein: CASSLAGSYYEQYF.

The chain has TRBV7-6 and TRBJ2-4, with D possibly called TRBD1 or TRBD2 (5 bases each). The CDR3 has 13 amino acids. Germline V gene sequence: CDR1 SGHVS, CDR2 FNYEAQ. The V end was cut by 5 bases, the J end by 9 bases, with 14 bases between. CDR3 region: CASSAQGAGIQYF. CDR3 nucleotides: TGTGCCAGCAGCGCTCAGGGCGCGGGCATTCAGTACTTC. The variable domain in full, with the rest retrieved from reference TRBV7-6 and TRBJ2-4, is GAGVSQSPRYKVTKRGQDVALRCDPISGHVSLYWYRQALGQGPEFLTYFNYEAQQDKSGLPNDRFSAERPEGSISTLTIQRTEQRDSAMYRCASSAQGAGIQYFGAGTRLSVL.

Concerning this clone itself: A far larger clone is one base from this, pointing to a likely read error. The same CDR3 arises from other DNA sequences in this sample as well. The CDR3 here is CATSRDPVGIQGNQPQHF. CDR3 coding DNA: TGTGCCACCAGTAGAGACCCCGTTGGAATTCAAGGGAATCAGCCCCAGCATTTT. The chain is built from TRBV15 and TRBJ1-5; no clear D. Germline V gene lookup returns CDR1 LNHNV and CDR2 YYDKDF (reference sequence). The CDR3 sequence is 18 residues long.

The genes are TRBV29-1 and TRBJ2-3, with D perhaps matching TRBD2 (6 bases). The CDR3 spans 15 residues. Germline V lookup: CDR1 SQVTM, CDR2 ANQGSEA. Trimming took 4 bases from V and 1 from J, leaving 15 bases between them. The CDR3 is CSVGMGGGGTDTQYF. CDR3 bases: TGCAGCGTTGGAATGGGGGGAGGCGGCACAGATACGCAGTATTTT.

The V gene is TRBV10-3, the J gene TRBJ1-1; D not certain. Germline lookup yields CDR1 ENHRY and CDR2 SYGVKD. Trimming pared 3 bases from V and 6 bases from J, leaving 8 bases between. The CDR3 extends over 12 amino acids. The CDR3 region is CAISDVPPEAFF. DNA for the CDR3: TGTGCCATCAGTGATGTACCCCCTGAAGCTTTCTTT.

This chain links TRBV7-9 with TRBJ1-4; D unclear. Looked up from germline, CDR1 is SEHNR and CDR2 is FQNEAQ (reference sequence). The CDR3 has 15 amino acids. The V end was cut by 5 bases, the J end by 8 bases, with 18 bases between. The CDR3 nucleotides are TGTGCCAGCAGCCACCCCCGGGAACCGCGGGAAAAACTGTTTTTT. This encodes CASSHPREPREKLFF.

The rearrangement links TRBV6-6 to TRBJ2-5; D remains ambiguous. CDR3 length equals 14 residues. Trimming took 0 bases from V and 4 from J, leaving 9 bases between them. CDR1 MNHNY and CDR2 SVGAGI come from the germline V gene (reference sequence). The CDR3 protein is CASSYSPTLETQYF. As DNA, the CDR3 is TGTGCCAGCAGTTACTCGCCTACACTAGAGACCCAGTACTTC.

This CDR3 is CASHDRFQETQYF. The DNA of the CDR3 is TGTGCCAGCCACGACAGGTTCCAAGAGACCCAGTACTTC. The rearrangement joins TRBV28 to TRBJ2-5, with a weak D call TRBD1 (6 bases). V was clipped by 8 bases and J by 1 base, with 11 bases between them. From germline, CDR1 is MDHEN and CDR2 SYDVKM. The CDR3 is made up of 13 amino acids.

To note about this clone: A far larger clone differs by one base, so this is likely a read error. The rearrangement uses TRBV11-2 and TRBJ2-3; 7 nucleotides agree with TRBD1. The V segment lost 0 bases and the J segment 8 bases; nucleotides outside the gene matches: 5. Germline values: CDR1 SGHAT, CDR2 FQNNGV. The CDR3 is made up of 14 amino acids. CDR3 region: CASSLERGQGTQYF. CDR3 DNA sequence: TGTGCCAGCAGCTTAGAAAGGGGGCAGGGTACGCAGTATTTT.

As concerns this clone: Other DNA sequences in the same sample also yield this CDR3. The gene calls are TRBV6-6 and TRBJ2-2; D might be TRBD1 or TRBD2, each matching 5 bases. V lost 11 bases, J lost 3 bases, and 16 bases lay in between. The CDR3 runs 14 residues. Germline V gene sequence: CDR1 MNHNY, CDR2 SVGAGI (reference sequence). The CDR3 sequence is CAGRSGTDTGELFF. CDR3 nucleotides: TGTGCCGGTAGGTCAGGGACGGACACCGGGGAGCTGTTTTTT.

The V call is TRBV23-1, the J call TRBJ2-5; D not resolved. TRBV23-1 is classed as an ORF, of uncertain function. V lost 1 base and J lost 2, with 5 bases in between. The CDR3 is made up of 13 amino acids. The CDR3 DNA reads TGCGCCAGCAGTCAATACCCTCAAGAGACCCAGTACTTC. Translating it yields CASSQYPQETQYF.

This clone has a handful of counts. This rearrangement joins TRBV7-2 to TRBJ2-1; 8 bases map to TRBD1. The CDR3 totals 15 residues. CDR1 is SGHTA and CDR2 is FQGNSA in the germline V gene. Unmatched junction bases numbered 5, after V lost 5 bases and J lost 2 bases. The CDR3 DNA is TGTGCCAGCAGCCCCCAGGGACAGGCCTACAATGAGCAGTTCTTC. It translates to CASSPQGQAYNEQFF.

On this clone itself: It differs at one base from a far larger clone, so likely a read error. Within the sample, other DNA sequences also encode this same CDR3. The genes are TRBV6-6 and TRBJ1-1; D call uncertain. The CDR3 length is 12 residues. The germline CDR1 and CDR2 sequences are MNHNY and SVGAGI (reference sequence). The CDR3: CASSVGSTEAFF. DNA for the CDR3: TGCGCCAGCAGCGTGGGGAGCACTGAAGCTTTCTTT.

This clone was observed a few times. The chain couples TRBV5-6 to TRBJ2-1; D is unresolved. CDR3 size: 15 residues. V lost 1 base and J 0 bases, leaving 8 bases between the germline ends. Germline V gene sequence: CDR1 SGHDT, CDR2 YYEEEE. This CDR3 is CASSLWRSSYNEQFF. CDR3 nucleotides: TGTGCCAGCAGCTTGTGGCGGAGCTCCTACAATGAGCAGTTCTTC.

The V and J genes are TRBV15 and TRBJ2-2; 9 nucleotides line up with TRBD2. CDR3 length: 19 residues. J gave up 7 bases and V 0 bases, and 15 bases lay outside the gene matches. The germline V gene has CDR1 LNHNV and CDR2 YYDKDF (reference sequence). CDR3 sequence: CATSRDPLGLAGRVGELFF. The CDR3 nucleotides read TGTGCCACCAGCAGAGATCCGCTGGGGCTAGCGGGAAGGGTCGGGGAGCTGTTTTTT.